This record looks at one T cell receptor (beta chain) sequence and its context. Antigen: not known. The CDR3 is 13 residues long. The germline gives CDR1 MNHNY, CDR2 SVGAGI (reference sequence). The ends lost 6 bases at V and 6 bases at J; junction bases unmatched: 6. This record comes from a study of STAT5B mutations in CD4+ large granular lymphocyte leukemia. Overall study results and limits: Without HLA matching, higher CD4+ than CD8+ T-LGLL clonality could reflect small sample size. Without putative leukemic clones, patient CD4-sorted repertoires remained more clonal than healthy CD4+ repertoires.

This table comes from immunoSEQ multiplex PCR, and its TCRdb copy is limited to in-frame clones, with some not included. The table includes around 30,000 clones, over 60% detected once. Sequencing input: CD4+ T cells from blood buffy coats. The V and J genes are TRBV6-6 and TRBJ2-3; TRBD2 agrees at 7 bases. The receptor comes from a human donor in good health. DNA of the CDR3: TGTGCCAGCAGGGAAGGGGAGGGCGATACGCAGTATTTT. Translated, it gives CASREGEGDTQYF.